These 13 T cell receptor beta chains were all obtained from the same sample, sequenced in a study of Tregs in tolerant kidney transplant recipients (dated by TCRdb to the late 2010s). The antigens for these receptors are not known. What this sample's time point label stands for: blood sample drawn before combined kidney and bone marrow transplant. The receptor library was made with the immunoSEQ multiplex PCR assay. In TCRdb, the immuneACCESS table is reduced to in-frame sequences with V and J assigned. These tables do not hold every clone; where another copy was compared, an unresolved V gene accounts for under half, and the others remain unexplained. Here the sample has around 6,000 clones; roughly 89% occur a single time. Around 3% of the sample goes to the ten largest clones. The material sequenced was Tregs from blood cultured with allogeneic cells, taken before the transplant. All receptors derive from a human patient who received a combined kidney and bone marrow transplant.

CDR3 protein: CASSVAGTSYNEQFF. CDR3 nucleotides: TGTGCCAGCAGCGTAGCGGGGACCTCCTACAATGAGCAGTTCTTC. The rearrangement uses TRBV9 and TRBJ2-1; TRBD1 or TRBD2 may be the D gene (5 bases each). Germline assignment: CDR1 SGDLS and CDR2 YYNGEE. The ends were cut back, 0 bases at V and 0 bases at J, with 7 bases in the middle. The CDR3 length is 15 residues.

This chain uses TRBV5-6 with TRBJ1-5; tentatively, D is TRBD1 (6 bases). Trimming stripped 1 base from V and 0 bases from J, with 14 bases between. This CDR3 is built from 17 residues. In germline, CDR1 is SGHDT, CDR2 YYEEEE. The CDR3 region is CASSLWSTGLSNQPQHF. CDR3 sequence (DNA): TGTGCCAGCAGCTTGTGGAGTACAGGGCTTAGCAATCAGCCCCAGCATTTT.

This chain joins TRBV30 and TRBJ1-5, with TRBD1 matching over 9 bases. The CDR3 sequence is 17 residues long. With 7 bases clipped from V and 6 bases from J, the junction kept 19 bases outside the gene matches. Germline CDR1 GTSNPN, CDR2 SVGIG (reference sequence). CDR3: CASRQGESIRAGQPQHF. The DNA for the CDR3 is TGTGCCTCTCGACAGGGGGAATCCATTAGGGCTGGTCAGCCCCAGCATTTT.

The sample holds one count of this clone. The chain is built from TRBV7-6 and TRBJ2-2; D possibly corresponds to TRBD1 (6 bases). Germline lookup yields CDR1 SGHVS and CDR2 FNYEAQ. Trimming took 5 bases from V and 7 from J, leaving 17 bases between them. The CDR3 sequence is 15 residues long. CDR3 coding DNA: TGTGCCAGCAGCACCATGACAGGTTTGGGCGGGGAGCTGTTTTTT. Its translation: CASSTMTGLGGELFF.

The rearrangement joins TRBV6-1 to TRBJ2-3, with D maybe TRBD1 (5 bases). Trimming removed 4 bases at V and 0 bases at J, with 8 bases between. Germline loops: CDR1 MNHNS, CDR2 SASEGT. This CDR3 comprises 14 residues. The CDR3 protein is CASSVRDSTDTQYF. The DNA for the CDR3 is TGTGCCAGCAGTGTCAGGGATAGCACAGATACGCAGTATTTT.

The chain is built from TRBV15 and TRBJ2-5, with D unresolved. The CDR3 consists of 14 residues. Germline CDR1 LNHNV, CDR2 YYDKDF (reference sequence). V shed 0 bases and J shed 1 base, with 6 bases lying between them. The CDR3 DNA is TGTGCCACCAGCAGAGACCCTAGCCAAGAGACCCAGTACTTC. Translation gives CATSRDPSQETQYF.

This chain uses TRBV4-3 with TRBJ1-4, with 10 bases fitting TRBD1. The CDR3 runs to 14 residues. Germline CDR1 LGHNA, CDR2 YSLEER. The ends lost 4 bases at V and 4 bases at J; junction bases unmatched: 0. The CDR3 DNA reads TGCGCCAGCAGCCGGGACAGGGGTAATGAAAAACTGTTTTTT. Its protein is CASSRDRGNEKLFF.

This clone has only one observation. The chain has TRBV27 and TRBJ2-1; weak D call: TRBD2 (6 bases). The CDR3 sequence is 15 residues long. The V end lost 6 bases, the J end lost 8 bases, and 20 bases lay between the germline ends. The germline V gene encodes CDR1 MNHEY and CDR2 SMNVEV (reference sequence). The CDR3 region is CASRPPGLGFHEQFF. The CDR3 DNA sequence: TGTGCCAGCAGGCCCCCGGGACTGGGGTTCCATGAGCAGTTCTTC.

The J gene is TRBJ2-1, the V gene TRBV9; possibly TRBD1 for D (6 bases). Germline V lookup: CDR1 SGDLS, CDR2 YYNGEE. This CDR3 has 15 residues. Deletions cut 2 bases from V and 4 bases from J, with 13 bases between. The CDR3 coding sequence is TGTGCCAGCAGCGTTGGGGGCGGGCCTTACAATGAGCAGTTCTTC. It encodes CASSVGGGPYNEQFF.

The CDR3 region has the DNA TGTGCCAGCAGTTTATTGGGCGGGAGGGCCACAGATACGCAGTATTTT. This encodes CASSLLGGRATDTQYF. The J gene is TRBJ2-3, the V gene TRBV27; 9 bases align to TRBD2. The CDR3 extends over 16 amino acids. Trimming cost V 1 base and J 2 bases; bases outside gene matches: 4. The V gene's germline CDR1 is MNHEY and CDR2 SMNVEV (reference sequence).

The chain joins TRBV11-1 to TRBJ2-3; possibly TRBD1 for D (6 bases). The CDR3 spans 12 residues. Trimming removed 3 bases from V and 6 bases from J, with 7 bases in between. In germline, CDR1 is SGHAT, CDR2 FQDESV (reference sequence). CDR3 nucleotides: TGTGCCAGCAGCTTCGACAGGGATACGCAGTATTTT. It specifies CASSFDRDTQYF.

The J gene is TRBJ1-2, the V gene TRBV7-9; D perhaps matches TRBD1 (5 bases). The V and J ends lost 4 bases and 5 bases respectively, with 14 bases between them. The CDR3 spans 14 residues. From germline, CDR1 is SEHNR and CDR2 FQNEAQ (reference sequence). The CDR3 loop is CASSSAQGGYGYTF. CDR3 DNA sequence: TGTGCCAGCAGCTCCGCCCAGGGCGGGTATGGCTACACCTTC.

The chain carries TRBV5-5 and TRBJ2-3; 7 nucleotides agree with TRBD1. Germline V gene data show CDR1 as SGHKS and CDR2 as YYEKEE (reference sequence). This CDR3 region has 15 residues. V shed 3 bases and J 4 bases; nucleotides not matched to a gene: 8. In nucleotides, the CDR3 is TGTGCCAGCAGCTACCCGACAGGGACGGCAGATACGCAGTATTTT. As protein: CASSYPTGTADTQYF. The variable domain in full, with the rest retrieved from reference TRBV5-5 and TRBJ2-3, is DAGVTQSPTHLIKTRGQQVTLRCSPISGHKSVSWYQQVLGQGPQFIFQYYEKEERGRGNFPDRFSARQFPNYSSELNVNALLLGDSALYLCASSYPTGTADTQYFGPGTRLTVL.